This TCR beta chain was identified in a study of cytomegalovirus exposure and HLA in healthy donors (dated by TCRdb to about 2017). Background for the entire study: In an earlier analysis of approximately 640 of the donors, approximately 300 Gb of sequence data and 117 million unique TCR beta sequences from approximately 180 million T cells were reported. Class I and class II HLA loci were covered by the typing at four-digit resolution. Typing coverage varied by locus: roughly 629-640 donors for A, B, C, DRB1 and DQB1; 500 to 550 for DQA1; 606 for DPA1; roughly 470 for DPB1. Besides the first cohort of roughly 660 subjects, a separate validation cohort made up of roughly 120 different subjects was used. All discovery cohort repertoires had been generated on a single sequencing platform. The genetic ancestry cluster associated with self-reported Caucasian donors included around four fifths of the 398 genotyped donors. The aim of the study was to test whether cataloging public T cell receptors could identify signatures of past pathogen exposure. In a later analysis, previously published TCR beta repertoires from 666 donors were re-analyzed and high-resolution HLA genotyping was added so that TCR occurrence patterns could be studied. Roughly 300 gigabases of sequencing data and about 92 million unique TCR sequences made up an early release that covered fewer than 650 HLA-typed donors. A later genetic analysis took genome-wide SNP genotypes for about 55% of the roughly 700 donors and used that subset as a discovery cohort. Using immunosequencing, the study profiled T cell repertoires from about 610 subjects and related those repertoires to cytomegalovirus serostatus. To decide whether each TCR beta V gene segment behaved as functional or pseudogenic, an earlier analysis of 587 of the donors relied on high-throughput TCR beta sequencing. The later analysis used no new phenotypic data to find candidate immune exposures, relying instead on TCR beta sequences and their occurrence across donors. The study combined high-throughput TCR immunosequencing, statistical association of individual TCRs with disease status, and machine learning to predict cytomegalovirus infection status. Among some 400 genotyped donors of the cohort, an average of about 240,000 unique TCR beta nucleotide sequences was sequenced per donor, of which about 19% were non-productive. Donor age, sex, ethnicity and CMV serostatus were compiled alongside the repertoire data. Because of strong linkage in the cohort, roughly five DR-DQ haplotypes were treated as single units for association and clustering. What the research found in general, with its limitations: V-gene and J-gene trimming of TCR beta chains was associated with a missense DCLRE1C variant in a later genetic analysis, and the association was replicated in an independent cohort. A few of the identified cytomegalovirus-associated TCR beta chains were confirmed in vitro to be specific for cytomegalovirus antigens. Linkage disequilibrium might explain the correlated functional status among segregating V segments, but an unknown experimental factor could not be excluded. HLA typing was unavailable for some donors at each locus, so association tests used only the typed subset. The presence/absence analyses assumed that sequencing depth was roughly uniform across donors, and that assumption may not be true. A further reported finding was that TCR beta sequences accurately predicted the HLA-A and HLA-B alleles for most subjects in the first cohort. Only TCR beta chains were sequenced in this cohort, and the absence of alpha or paired-chain data limited detectable features. In a later genetic analysis, fewer N-insertions in productive TCRs were reported among donors in an Asian-associated ancestry cluster than the roughly 700-donor mean. In a later analysis, TCR association rates were found to vary across HLA loci, with the most associated TCRs seen for DRB1 alleles and the fewest for HLA-C alleles. In an earlier analysis of fewer than 750 of the donors, most TCR beta V segments were observed in productive rearrangements about 87% or about 30% of the time, broadly matching IMGT annotations. Assigning TCR associations to individual alleles was difficult when HLA alleles, especially DR and DQ, strongly co-occurred. The 87-base-pair reads could not distinguish some IMGT-functional V segments, including TRBV6-2 and TRBV6-3, so those segments were excluded. In the study, roughly 160 TCR beta chains were listed as associated with cytomegalovirus. The only immune exposure information available for the cohort was CMV serostatus. Because counts were too low, some 16 rarely observed V segments, including chromosome 9 orphons, were excluded from the earlier analysis of some 540 of the donors. In a later analysis, HLA-associated TCR beta chains were found to be more clonally expanded and to have lower generation probabilities than equally common non-associated chains. It was suggested by the authors that the approach could potentially be generalized to other disease states and immunological phenotypes. A cluster of highly shared sequence variants was judged likely to represent a technical artifact of the sequencing pipeline. Specific HLA alleles were associated with 15,000 to 20,000 TCR beta sequences at a false discovery rate of 0.05 in a later analysis. The classifier was reported to diagnose cytomegalovirus status with high specificity and sensitivity in both the original cohort and the validation cohort. According to a later analysis, most CMV-associated TCR beta chains appeared to be HLA-restricted, and the HLA associations seemed to be driven largely by CMV exposure. A later analysis reported that several top co-occurrence clusters appeared linked to parvovirus B19, influenza, CMV and Epstein-Barr virus. Most TCR sequences were observed very rarely across donors, whereas some public TCRs were present in many individuals.

Via the germline V gene, CDR1 is ENHRY and CDR2 SYGVKD. V lost 0 bases and J lost 5 bases; the stretch between them is 10 bases long. The CDR3 runs 14 residues from the cysteine to the phenylalanine. CDR3 DNA is the only sequence kept; it has 42 bases, read in frame from the first base. The library relied on the immunoSEQ multiplex PCR assay. A mixture of 60 forward primers for TCR Vbeta segments and 13 reverse primers for TCR Jbeta segments was used in the multiplex PCR. Amplification of the CDR3 region of rearranged TCR beta genes was performed with a multiplex PCR assay on genomic DNA. Amplified TCR beta libraries were sequenced as 87-base-pair reads on the Illumina HiSeq System. The authors' pipeline ran thus. Across the 500 to 700 repertoires, a later analysis counted 60 million to 90 million unique TCR beta chains, 9 million to 14 million of which were shared by at least two donors. Raw reads were error-corrected and collapsed into unique sequences by a nearest-neighbor algorithm in which closely related sequences were merged to remove PCR and sequencing errors. CDR3 sequences were aligned to IMGT reference sequences to assign V, D and J gene segments. Each retained sequence needed at least a six-nucleotide match to both a V gene segment and a J gene segment. Rearrangements were called productive when the CDR3 lacked stop codons and stayed in frame with V and J; all others were non-productive. Following IMGT convention, CDR3 was defined as the stretch from the second conserved V-encoded cysteine up to the conserved J-encoded phenylalanine. The earlier analysis of 587 of the donors excluded any sequence lacking an unambiguous match to a single V gene segment. An earlier analysis of 587 of the donors called V segments functional above 56.7% productive rearrangements and segregating when the between-donor standard deviation exceeded 5%. A statistical classification framework was built to diagnose cytomegalovirus status from the catalog of TCR beta chain sequences. In a later analysis, V and J genes were assigned by comparing TCR nucleotide sequences against IMGT/GENE-DB human TR gene sequences. A later analysis assigned CDR3 sequences and most-parsimonious VDJ recombination scenarios with the TCRdist pipeline. A later analysis defined each TCR beta chain by its CDR3 amino acid sequence plus V-gene family, and excluded reads lacking a unique V-gene family. A later analysis removed several hundred highly shared, low-generation-probability nucleotide sequences to deal with suspected cross-contamination and a sequencing artifact. For each public chain, a later analysis derived a clonal expansion index from normalized ranks of inferred template counts within each repertoire. In a later analysis, generation probabilities were computed using a VDJ recombination model fitted to out-of-frame rearrangements, and the results were checked against IGoR. Hypergeometric tests were used in a later analysis to score TCR-TCR, TCR-HLA and TCR-CMV co-occurrence, with a repertoire-size bias correction applied to the TCR pairs. False discovery rates were estimated in a later analysis by permuting HLA or CMV assignments 20 times. A later analysis grouped co-occurring TCRs with DBSCAN, adding TCRdist sequence similarity when clustering within HLA-allele-positive subsets. Repertoires with fewer than 30,000 or more than 120,000 public chains, plus five repertoires with anomalous nucleotide sharing, were excluded from co-occurrence clustering. As stored in TCRdb, this immuneACCESS dataset retains in-frame rearrangements with V and J assigned. A fraction of the clones does not appear; measured against another copy, unresolved V genes explain less than half of the discrepancy, and the remainder lacks a known reason. That table supplies the V and J calls and clone size; D and trimming were determined from the DNA. The sample table holds roughly 180,000 clones, of which 65% to 85% were seen once. The top ten constitute approximately 2.6% of the sample.

As concerns this clone: Its binding antigen is unknown. No quality values exist for individual bases; no much larger clone is one base distant. The identical CDR3 is also encoded by other nucleotide sequences in the sample.

The cohort was made up of under 800 healthy bone marrow donors. At the time of sampling, every cohort member was nominally healthy, though immune exposures that went unrecorded were likely present. The donor was CMV seronegative and was included in the group of a few hundred seronegative cohort members. A peripheral blood sample was collected from each donor, and TCR beta sequencing was performed on peripheral blood mononuclear cells. The Qiagen DNeasy Blood Extraction Kit was used to extract genomic DNA from the blood cell samples. The specimen sequenced was PBMCs. The clonotype originates from a female donor in good health and CMV-seronegative. The receptor chain draws on TRBV10-3 and TRBJ2-5; 6 matching bases give a weak D call of TRBD1. The nucleotide sequence is given as TGTGCCATCAGTGAGTCGACAGGAGGCGAGACCCAGTACTTC. It encodes CAISESTGGETQYF.